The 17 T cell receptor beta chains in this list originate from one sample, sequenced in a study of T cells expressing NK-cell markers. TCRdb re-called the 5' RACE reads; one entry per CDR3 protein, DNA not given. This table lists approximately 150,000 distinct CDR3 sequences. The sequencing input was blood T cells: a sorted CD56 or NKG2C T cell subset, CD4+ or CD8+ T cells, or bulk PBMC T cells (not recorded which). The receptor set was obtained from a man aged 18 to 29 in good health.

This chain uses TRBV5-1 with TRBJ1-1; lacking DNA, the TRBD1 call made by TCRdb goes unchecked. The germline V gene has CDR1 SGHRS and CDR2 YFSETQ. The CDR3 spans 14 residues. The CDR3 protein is CASSKTTGHTEAFF. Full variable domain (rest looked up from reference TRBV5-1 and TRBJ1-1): KAGVTQTPRYLIKTRGQQVTLSCSPISGHRSVSWYQQTPGQGLQFLFEYFSETQRNKGNFPGRFSGRQFSNSRSEMNVSTLELGDSALYLCASSKTTGHTEAFFGQGTRLTVV.

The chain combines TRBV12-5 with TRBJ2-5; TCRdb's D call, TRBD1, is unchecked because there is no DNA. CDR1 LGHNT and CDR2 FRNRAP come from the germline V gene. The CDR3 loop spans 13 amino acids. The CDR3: CASAGSSPETQYF.

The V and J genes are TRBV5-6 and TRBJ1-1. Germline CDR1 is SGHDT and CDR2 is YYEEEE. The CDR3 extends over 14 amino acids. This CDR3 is CASSLGRGNTEAFF. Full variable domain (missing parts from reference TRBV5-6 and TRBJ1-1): DAGVTQSPTHLIKTRGQQVTLRCSPKSGHDTVSWYQQALGQGPQFIFQYYEEEERQRGNFPDRFSGHQFPNYSSELNVNALLLGDSALYLCASSLGRGNTEAFFGQGTRLTVV.

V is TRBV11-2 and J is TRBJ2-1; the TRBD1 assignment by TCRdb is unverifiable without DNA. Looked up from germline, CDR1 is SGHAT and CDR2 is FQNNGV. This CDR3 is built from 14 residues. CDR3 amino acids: CASSLDTAPNEQFF. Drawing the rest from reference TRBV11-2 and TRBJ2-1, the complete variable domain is EAGVAQSPRYKIIEKRQSVAFWCNPISGHATLYWYQQILGQGPKLLIQFQNNGVVDDSQLPKDRFSAERLKGVDSTLKIQPAKLEDSAVYLCASSLDTAPNEQFFGPGTRLTVL.

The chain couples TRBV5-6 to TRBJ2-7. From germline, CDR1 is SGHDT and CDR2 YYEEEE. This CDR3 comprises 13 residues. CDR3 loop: CASSLSYLYEQYF.

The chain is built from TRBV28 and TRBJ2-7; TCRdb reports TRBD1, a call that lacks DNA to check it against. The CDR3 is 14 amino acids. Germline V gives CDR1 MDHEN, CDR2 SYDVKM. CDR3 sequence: CASSPTTGSYEQYF.

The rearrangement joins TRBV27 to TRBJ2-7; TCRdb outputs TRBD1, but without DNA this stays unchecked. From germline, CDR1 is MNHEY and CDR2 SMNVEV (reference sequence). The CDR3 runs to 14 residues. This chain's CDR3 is CASRGGQVGYEQYF.

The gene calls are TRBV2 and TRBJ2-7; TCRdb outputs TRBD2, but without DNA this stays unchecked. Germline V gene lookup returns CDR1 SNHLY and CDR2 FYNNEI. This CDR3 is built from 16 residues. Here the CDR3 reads CASRGNIAGVSAEQYF.

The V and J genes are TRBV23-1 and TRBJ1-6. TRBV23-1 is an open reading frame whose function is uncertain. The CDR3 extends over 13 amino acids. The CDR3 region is CASSQGSDSPLHF.

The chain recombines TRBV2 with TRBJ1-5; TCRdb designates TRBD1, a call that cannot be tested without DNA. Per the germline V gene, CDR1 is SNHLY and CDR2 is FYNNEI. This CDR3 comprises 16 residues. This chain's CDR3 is CASEGTDPDSNQPQHF.

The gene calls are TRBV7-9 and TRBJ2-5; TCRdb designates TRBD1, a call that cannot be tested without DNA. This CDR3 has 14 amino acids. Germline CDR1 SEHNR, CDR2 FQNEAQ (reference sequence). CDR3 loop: CASSPPGQKETQYF.

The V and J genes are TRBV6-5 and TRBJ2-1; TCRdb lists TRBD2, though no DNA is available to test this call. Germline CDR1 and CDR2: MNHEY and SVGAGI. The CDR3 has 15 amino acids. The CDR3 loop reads CASSYGLAGSNEQFF.

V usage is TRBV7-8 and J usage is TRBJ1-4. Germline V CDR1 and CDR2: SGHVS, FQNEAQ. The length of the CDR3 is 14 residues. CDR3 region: CASSYTDRTEKLFF. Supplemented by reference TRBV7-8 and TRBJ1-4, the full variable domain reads GAGVSQSPRYKVAKRGQDVALRCDPISGHVSLFWYQQALGQGPEFLTYFQNEAQLDKSGLPSDRFFAERPEGSVSTLKIQRTQQEDSAVYLCASSYTDRTEKLFFGSGTQLSVL.

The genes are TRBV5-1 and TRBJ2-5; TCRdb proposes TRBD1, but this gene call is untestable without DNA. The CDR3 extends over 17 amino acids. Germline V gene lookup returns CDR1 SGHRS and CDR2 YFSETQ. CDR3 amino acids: CASSFVPGQDRQETQYF. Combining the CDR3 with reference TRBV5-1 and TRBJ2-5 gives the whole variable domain KAGVTQTPRYLIKTRGQQVTLSCSPISGHRSVSWYQQTPGQGLQFLFEYFSETQRNKGNFPGRFSGRQFSNSRSEMNVSTLELGDSALYLCASSFVPGQDRQETQYFGPGTRLLVL.

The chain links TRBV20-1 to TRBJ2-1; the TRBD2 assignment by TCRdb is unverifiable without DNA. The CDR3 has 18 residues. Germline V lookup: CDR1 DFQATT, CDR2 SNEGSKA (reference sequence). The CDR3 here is CSARGWTIASGSRNEQFF.

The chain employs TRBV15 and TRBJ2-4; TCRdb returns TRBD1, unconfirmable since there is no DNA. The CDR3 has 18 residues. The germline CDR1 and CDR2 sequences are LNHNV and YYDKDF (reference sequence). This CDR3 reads CATSRVRQDLLAKNIQYF.

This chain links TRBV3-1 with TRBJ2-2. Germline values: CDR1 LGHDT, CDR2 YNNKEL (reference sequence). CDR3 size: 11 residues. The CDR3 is CASSLSWELFF.